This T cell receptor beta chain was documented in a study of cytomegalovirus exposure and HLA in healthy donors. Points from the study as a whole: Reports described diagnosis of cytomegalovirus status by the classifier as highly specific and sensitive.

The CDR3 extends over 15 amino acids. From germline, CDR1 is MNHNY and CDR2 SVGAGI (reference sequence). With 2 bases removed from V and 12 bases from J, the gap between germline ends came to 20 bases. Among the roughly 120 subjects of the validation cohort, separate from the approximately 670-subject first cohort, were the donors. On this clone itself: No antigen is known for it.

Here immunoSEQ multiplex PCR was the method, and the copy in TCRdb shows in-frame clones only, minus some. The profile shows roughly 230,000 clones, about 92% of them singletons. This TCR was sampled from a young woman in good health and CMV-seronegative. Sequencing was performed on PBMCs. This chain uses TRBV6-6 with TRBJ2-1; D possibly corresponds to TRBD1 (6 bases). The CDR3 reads CASSYVPGDGGSQFF. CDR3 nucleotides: TGTGCCAGCAGTTACGTCCCAGGGGACGGTGGTTCGCAGTTCTTC.